This T cell receptor beta chain was identified during a study of shared clonotypes between healthy human individuals. Study-level information: The cohort had two women and three men, ages 18 to 49.

Donors had no recently reported acute infections or vaccinations and were HIV-negative. The CDR3 is made up of 14 amino acids. With 4 bases removed from V and 1 base from J, the gap between germline ends came to 11 bases. Germline CDR1 and CDR2: MNHNS and SASEGT. Only in-frame clones appear in the TCRdb table, and some are missing; sequencing was by immunoSEQ multiplex PCR. The sample consists of some 2,500,000 clones, about nine tenths of them appearing once. This sequence joins TRBV6-1 and TRBJ2-7; D is undetermined. The source of this sequence is a man younger than 35 in good health. Some clones in this sample may be carry-over from other donors' samples. Sequencing was done on a sample of naive CD4+ T cells from PBMCs. Sample subset: CD45RA+ positively selected. CDR3 sequence: CASSGTTLSYEQYF. In DNA form, the CDR3 reads TGTGCCAGCAGTGGAACGACACTTTCCTACGAGCAGTACTTC.